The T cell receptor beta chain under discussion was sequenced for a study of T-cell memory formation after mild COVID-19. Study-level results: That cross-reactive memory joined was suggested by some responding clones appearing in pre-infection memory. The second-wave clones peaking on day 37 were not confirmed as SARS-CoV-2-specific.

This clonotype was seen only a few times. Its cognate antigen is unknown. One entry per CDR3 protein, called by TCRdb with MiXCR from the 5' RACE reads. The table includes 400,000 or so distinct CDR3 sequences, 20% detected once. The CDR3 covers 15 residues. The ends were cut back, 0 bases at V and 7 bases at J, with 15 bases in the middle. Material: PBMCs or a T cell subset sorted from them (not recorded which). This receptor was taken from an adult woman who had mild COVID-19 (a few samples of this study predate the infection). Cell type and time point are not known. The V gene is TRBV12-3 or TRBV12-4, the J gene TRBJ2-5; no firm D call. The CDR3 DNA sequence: TGTGCCAGCAGTTTAGCCCGGTCCTGGACGGGGACCCAGTACTTC. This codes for CASSLARSWTGTQYF.